Reported below is one T cell receptor beta chain. Its specificity is not known. This CDR3 comprises 14 residues. The V gene's germline CDR1 is MGHRA and CDR2 YSYEKL. V lost 4 bases, J lost 5 bases, and 12 bases lay in between. The table came from immunoSEQ multiplex PCR; TCRdb's copy has only in-frame clones and leaves some out. The top ten clones hold 3.1% of a sample with tens of thousands of clones, 83% of them seen once. This sample stems from a study of OX40 agonist ivuxolimab in advanced cancers. Study as a whole: Patients with hepatocellular carcinoma, melanoma, renal cell or head and neck cancer made up the dose-escalation patients. Partial responses were seen in three patients, one with hepatocellular carcinoma and two with cutaneous melanoma. The study, taken as a whole, reports: In the 0.1 to 3.0 mg/kg range, CD4+ and CD8+ blood T cells had expanded clonally by week 6.

The sample here was CD4+ or CD8+ T cells sorted from blood, taken in a trial of the OX40 agonist ivuxolimab. This clonotype originated in an adult with an advanced solid tumor such as melanoma, head and neck, liver or kidney cancer. V is TRBV4-1 and J is TRBJ1-3; D gene uncertain. DNA for the CDR3: TGCGCCAGCAGCCGGACTGTTGACCGAAACACCATATATTTT. This translates into CASSRTVDRNTIYF.